Reported below is one T cell receptor (beta chain). Its specificity is not known. The data are from a study of cytomegalovirus exposure and HLA in healthy donors. Overall study context: There were fewer than 130 million unique TCR beta sequences, drawn from about 180 million T cells, in an earlier analysis. General study results and limits: A previous analysis found most TCR beta V segments productive roughly 87% or roughly 30% of the time.

The study ran its PCR with 60 Vbeta and 13 Jbeta primers. Libraries were prepared by immunoSEQ multiplex PCR; TCRdb keeps only in-frame clonotypes and omits some of them. The sample lists 120,000 or so clones, less than 90% seen once, with around 19% in the top ten. These donors counted as nominally healthy when sampled, but unrecorded immune exposures were likely. The sequenced material came from PBMCs. The receptor was isolated from a man aged 18 to 29 in good health and CMV-seropositive.

For the CDR3, the DNA is TGTGCCAGCAGCTTGGAGGAGGGCTCGATCTATGGCTACACCTTC. As protein: CASSLEEGSIYGYTF. The chain recombines TRBV5-6 with TRBJ1-2; D ambiguous. CDR1 and CDR2 (germline): SGHDT, YYEEEE. V lost 0 bases and J lost 4, with 13 bases in between. CDR3 length: 15 residues.